The 16 T cell receptor beta chains below were found in one sample sequenced in a study of blood T cell repertoires in COVID-19. The repertoire was sequenced with immunoSEQ multiplex PCR; TCRdb's copy has only in-frame clones and lacks some. The data contain 150,000 to 200,000 clones, approximately 82% of them singletons. Sequencing was done on a sample of peripheral blood. These receptors all stem from a woman between 35 and 50 years old with COVID-19, enrolled during active disease.

The rearrangement joins TRBV7-2 to TRBJ1-5; D is unresolved. V gave up 5 bases and J gave up 0 bases, with 8 bases separating them. The length of the CDR3 is 14 residues. In germline, CDR1 is SGHTA, CDR2 FQGNSA. In nucleotides, the CDR3 is TGTGCCAGCAGCACGGAGTATAGCAATCAGCCCCAGCATTTT. Amino acid sequence: CASSTEYSNQPQHF.

This clone was picked up many times. This chain links TRBV6-5 with TRBJ2-1; maybe TRBD1 (6 bases). The CDR3 has 14 amino acids. V shed 6 bases and J shed 14 bases, with 23 bases lying between them. Germline CDR1 reads MNHEY; CDR2 reads SVGAGI. Written as DNA, the CDR3 is TGTGCCAGCAGGCCTGACAGGACTGCCCCAGAAAAGTTCTTC. Translated: CASRPDRTAPEKFF.

The V and J genes are TRBV4-1 and TRBJ1-1, with D perhaps TRBD1 (5 bases). V dropped 3 bases and J dropped 1 base, with 9 bases sitting between them. Germline lookup yields CDR1 MGHRA and CDR2 YSYEKL. CDR3 length: 14 amino acids. In nucleotides, the CDR3 is TGCGCCAGCAGCCAGATTGGACAGAACACTGAAGCTTTCTTT. Its translation is CASSQIGQNTEAFF.

V is TRBV6-5 and J is TRBJ2-3, with 8 positions matching TRBD2. V lost 2 bases, J lost 4 bases, and 2 bases stayed unmatched. This CDR3 region has 14 residues. The germline V gene has CDR1 MNHEY and CDR2 SVGAGI. The CDR3 reads CASSYRGGSDTQYF. DNA of the CDR3: TGTGCCAGCAGTTACCGGGGGGGGTCAGATACGCAGTATTTT.

This clone has at least ten counts. The same CDR3 is also encoded by other DNA sequences in this sample. The chain joins TRBV20-1 to TRBJ1-1; D is unresolved. Germline lookup yields CDR1 DFQATT and CDR2 SNEGSKA (reference sequence). This CDR3 spans 11 amino acids. With 2 bases removed from V and 5 bases from J, the gap between germline ends came to 6 bases. The DNA of the CDR3 is TGCAGTGCTAGATACGGGACTGAAGCTTTCTTT. Amino acid sequence: CSARYGTEAFF.

V usage is TRBV27 and J usage is TRBJ2-3; no clear D. The CDR3 runs to 11 residues. The V end was cut by 4 bases, the J end by 5 bases, with 4 bases between. CDR1 is MNHEY, CDR2 SMNVEV, per germline (reference sequence). In DNA, the CDR3 is TGTGCCAGCAGTTACATAGATACGCAGTATTTT. This encodes CASSYIDTQYF.

V and J are TRBV3-1 (or the pseudogene TRBV3-2) and TRBJ2-1, with 14 bases fitting TRBD2. This CDR3 region has 15 residues. V lost 6 bases and J lost 9; bases outside the gene matches: 7. Per germline, CDR1 LGHDT and CDR2 YNNKEL (reference sequence). CDR3 nucleotide sequence: TGTGCCAGCAGGGGGACTAGCGGGAGTTCCCGTGAGCAGTTCTTC. The encoded protein is CASRGTSGSSREQFF.

CDR3: CATSRDPSAQETQYF. The CDR3 DNA reads TGTGCCACCAGCAGAGACCCTAGCGCCCAAGAGACCCAGTACTTC. The J gene is TRBJ2-5, the V gene TRBV15; TRBD2 might be the D (6 bases). CDR1 is LNHNV and CDR2 is YYDKDF in the germline V gene (reference sequence). There are 15 residues in the CDR3. The V end was cut by 0 bases, the J end by 1 base, with 9 bases between.

The chain carries TRBV1 and TRBJ2-3; the D call TRBD1 from the table was never checked on the DNA. TRBV1 is tagged as a pseudogene. This CDR3 is 9 amino acids long. The CDR3 bases are TGCACCAGCAGCCAAGGGGCTAATTTT. This sequence encodes CTSSQGANF.

The V gene is TRBV5-6, the J gene TRBJ2-2; D might be TRBD2 (5 bases). The germline V gene has CDR1 SGHDT and CDR2 YYEEEE. Trimming cost V 3 bases and J 4 bases, with 16 bases left between them. The CDR3 spans 16 residues. The CDR3, as DNA: TGTGCCAGCAGCTATTTAAGGGAGTCGGTCACCGGGGAGCTGTTTTTT. Its translation is CASSYLRESVTGELFF.

The chain combines TRBV6-1 with TRBJ1-3; D may be TRBD1 (5 bases). Looked up from germline, CDR1 is MNHNS and CDR2 is SASEGT. Trimming pared 1 base from V and 1 base from J, leaving 5 bases between. The CDR3 runs to 14 residues. The CDR3 DNA follows: TGTGCCAGCAGTGAAGGGACATCTGGAAACACCATATATTTT. It yields the protein CASSEGTSGNTIYF.

The J gene is TRBJ2-2, the V gene TRBV5-4, with TRBD1 identical over 7 bases. The trim removed 5 bases at V and 4 bases at J, leaving 11 bases unmatched. CDR1 is SGHNT, CDR2 YYREEE, per germline (reference sequence). There are 16 residues in the CDR3. The CDR3 nucleotides read TGTGCCAGCAGGAGGACCGGGACAGAAGGCACCGGGGAGCTGTTTTTT. This codes for CASRRTGTEGTGELFF.

The chain has TRBV9 and TRBJ2-1; 9 bases line up with TRBD2. The germline CDR1 and CDR2 sequences are SGDLS and YYNGEE. This CDR3 comprises 15 residues. J gave up 9 bases and V 3 bases, and 10 bases lay outside the gene matches. CDR3 region: CASSARLAESSEQFF. The CDR3, as DNA: TGTGCCAGCAGCGCGAGACTAGCGGAGTCGTCTGAGCAGTTCTTC.

The V and J genes are TRBV6-5 and TRBJ1-6; D gene unclear. With 2 bases removed from V and 7 bases from J, the gap between germline ends came to 12 bases. Looked up from germline, CDR1 is MNHEY and CDR2 is SVGAGI. The CDR3 runs to 15 residues. This CDR3 reads CASSYVGEVNSPLHF. In DNA form, the CDR3 reads TGTGCCAGCAGTTACGTCGGGGAGGTGAATTCACCCCTCCACTTT.

The chain is built from TRBV7-9 and TRBJ1-2; 11 nucleotides align to TRBD1. The CDR3 covers 16 residues. Germline V gene lookup returns CDR1 SEHNR and CDR2 FQNEAQ (reference sequence). The V segment lost 0 bases and the J segment 5 bases; nucleotides outside the gene matches: 5. CDR3 nucleotide sequence: TGTGCCAGCAGCTTAGCTCCGGGACAGGGGGATTATGGCTACACCTTC. Residues: CASSLAPGQGDYGYTF.

This chain links TRBV27 with TRBJ1-6; D unclear. The CDR3 is 14 amino acids. Germline V gene lookup returns CDR1 MNHEY and CDR2 SMNVEV (reference sequence). V was cut by 6 bases and J by 9 bases, with 15 bases left in between. This chain's CDR3 is CASSLRGLISPLHF. CDR3 sequence (DNA): TGTGCCAGCAGCCTCCGCGGGTTAATTTCACCCCTCCACTTT.